This T cell receptor beta chain emerged from a study of cytomegalovirus exposure and HLA in healthy donors (dated by TCRdb to about 2017). For context, the study as a whole: In an earlier analysis of fewer than 750 of the donors, 250 to 350 Gb of sequence data and some 100 million unique TCR beta sequences from about 190 million T cells were reported. Using immunosequencing, the study profiled T cell repertoires from some 670 subjects and related those repertoires to cytomegalovirus serostatus. All discovery cohort repertoires had been generated on a single sequencing platform. The study aimed to test whether signatures of past pathogen exposure could be identified by cataloging public T cell receptors. Donor age, sex, ethnicity and CMV serostatus were collected together with the repertoire data. Besides the first cohort of around 700 subjects, a separate validation cohort made up of 95 to 150 different subjects was used. High-throughput TCR immunosequencing, statistical association of individual TCRs with disease status, and machine learning were combined to predict cytomegalovirus infection status. In the later analysis, no new phenotypic data were used to find candidate immune exposures; instead, reliance was placed on TCR beta sequences and their occurrence across donors. HLA typing covered class I and class II loci at four-digit resolution. The number of donors typed differed by locus, with roughly 620-630 for A, B, C, DRB1 and DQB1, more than 500 for DQA1, some 570 for DPA1, and around 450 for DPB1. A later genetic analysis used genome-wide SNP genotypes for about 65% of the roughly 670 donors, treating that subset as a discovery cohort. On average, 235,054 unique TCR beta nucleotide sequences were sequenced per donor among several hundred genotyped donors of the cohort, with roughly 18% of those sequences being non-productive. Of the 300 to 500 genotyped donors, over 80% were placed in the genetic ancestry cluster associated with self-reported Caucasian donors. A later analysis re-analyzed previously published TCR beta repertoires from 666 donors and added high-resolution HLA genotyping to study TCR occurrence patterns. Approximately 310 gigabases of sequencing data and approximately 85 million unique TCR sequences were included in an early release covering roughly 600 HLA-typed donors. An earlier analysis of more than 450 of the donors used high-throughput TCR beta sequencing to judge whether each TCR beta V gene segment behaved as functional or pseudogenic. Because of strong linkage in the cohort, five DR-DQ haplotypes were treated as single units for association and clustering.

The cohort comprised several hundred healthy bone marrow donors. At the time of sampling, all cohort members were nominally healthy, though unrecorded immune exposures were likely present. The donor tested CMV seropositive and was one of the 289 seropositive cohort members. Each donor provided a peripheral blood sample, and peripheral blood mononuclear cells were used for TCR beta sequencing. Genomic DNA was extracted from the blood cell samples with the Qiagen DNeasy Blood Extraction Kit. About this clone: Its antigen target is currently unknown.

The paper as a whole reports these results and caveats: A cluster of highly shared sequence variants was judged likely to represent a technical artifact of the sequencing pipeline. In vitro tests confirmed that three of the cytomegalovirus-associated TCR beta chains recognize cytomegalovirus antigens. Because counts were too low, fewer than 20 rarely observed V segments, including chromosome 9 orphons, were excluded from the earlier analysis of a few hundred of the donors. Because the 87-base-pair reads could not distinguish some IMGT-functional V segments, including TRBV6-2 and TRBV6-3, those segments were excluded. CMV serostatus was the only immune exposure information available for the cohort. Only TCR beta chains were sequenced in this cohort, and the absence of alpha or paired-chain data limited detectable features. Linkage disequilibrium might explain the correlated functional status among segregating V segments, but an unknown experimental factor could not be ruled out. Compared with the approximately 600-donor mean, donors in an Asian-associated ancestry cluster had fewer N-insertions in productive TCRs, according to a later genetic analysis. In a later analysis, TCR association rates were found to vary across HLA loci, with the most associated TCRs seen for DRB1 alleles and the fewest for HLA-C alleles. Most TCR sequences were seen in very few donors, while some public TCRs were found in many individuals. A further reported finding was that TCR beta sequences accurately predicted the HLA-A and HLA-B alleles for most subjects in the first cohort. When HLA alleles, especially DR and DQ, strongly co-occurred, TCR associations were difficult to assign to individual alleles. Presence/absence analyses assumed roughly uniform sequencing depth across donors, an assumption that may not hold. Cytomegalovirus status was reported to be diagnosed by the classifier with high specificity and sensitivity in both the original and validation cohorts. In an earlier analysis of 500 to 650 of the donors, most TCR beta V segments appeared in productive rearrangements about 87% or about 30% of the time, broadly matching IMGT annotations. According to a later analysis, parvovirus B19, influenza, CMV and Epstein-Barr virus appeared linked to several top co-occurrence clusters. HLA typing was unavailable for some donors at each locus, so association tests used only the typed subset. An association between a missense DCLRE1C variant and V-gene and J-gene trimming of TCR beta chains was found in a later genetic analysis and replicated in an independent cohort. Most CMV-associated TCR beta chains appeared to be HLA-restricted in a later analysis, and the HLA associations seemed to be driven largely by CMV exposure. In the study, 150 to 200 TCR beta chains were listed as associated with cytomegalovirus. A later analysis found that HLA-associated TCR beta chains were more clonally expanded and had lower generation probabilities than equally common non-associated chains. In a later analysis, around 17,000 TCR beta sequences were associated with specific HLA alleles at a false discovery rate of 0.05. It was suggested by the authors that the approach could potentially be generalized to other disease states and immunological phenotypes.

Its CDR3 holds 16 amino acids, cysteine through phenylalanine. Solely the CDR3 DNA is kept, with 48 bases framed from the first base. V trim: 5 bases; J trim: 1 base; unmatched bases: 7. The germline V gene (reference sequence) provides CDR1 LNHDA and CDR2 SQIVND. The protocol used for the library was the immunoSEQ multiplex PCR assay. For the multiplex PCR, a mixture combining 60 forward primers for TCR Vbeta segments and 13 reverse primers for TCR Jbeta segments was used. Amplification of the CDR3 region of rearranged TCR beta genes was performed with a multiplex PCR assay on genomic DNA. The Illumina HiSeq System was used to sequence the amplified TCR beta libraries as 87-base-pair reads. The original pipeline was this. A later analysis counted approximately 74 million unique TCR beta chains across the approximately 700 repertoires, and some 12 million of these chains were shared by at least two donors. Raw reads were error-corrected and collapsed into unique sequences by a nearest-neighbor algorithm in which closely related sequences were merged to remove PCR and sequencing errors. Alignment of CDR3 sequences to IMGT reference sequences was used to assign V, D and J gene segments. Each retained sequence needed at least a six-nucleotide match to both a V gene segment and a J gene segment. Rearrangements were classified as productive when the CDR3 lacked stop codons and remained in frame with V and J, and all other rearrangements were classified as non-productive. Following IMGT convention, CDR3 was defined as the stretch from the second conserved V-encoded cysteine to the conserved J-encoded phenylalanine. The earlier analysis of roughly 590 of the donors excluded sequences that lacked an unambiguous match to a single V gene segment. In an earlier analysis of some 590 of the donors, a V segment was called functional when productive rearrangements were above 56.7%, and segregating when the standard deviation between donors exceeded 5%. A statistical classification framework was developed to diagnose cytomegalovirus status using the catalog of TCR beta chain sequences. V and J gene assignment, in a later analysis, came from comparing TCR nucleotide sequences with IMGT/GENE-DB human TR gene sequences. In a later analysis, CDR3 sequences and most-parsimonious VDJ recombination scenarios were assigned using the TCRdist pipeline. A later analysis defined each TCR beta chain by its CDR3 amino acid sequence plus V-gene family, and excluded reads lacking a unique V-gene family. In a later analysis, 450 to 600 highly shared, low-generation-probability nucleotide sequences were removed to address suspected cross-contamination and a sequencing artifact. In a later analysis, a clonal expansion index was calculated for each public chain from normalized within-repertoire ranks of inferred template counts. A later analysis computed generation probabilities with a VDJ recombination model fitted to out-of-frame rearrangements, and checked the results against IGoR. In a later analysis, hypergeometric tests were used to score TCR-TCR, TCR-HLA and TCR-CMV co-occurrence, with a repertoire-size bias correction applied to TCR pairs. To estimate false discovery rates, a later analysis permuted the HLA or CMV assignments 20 times. In a later analysis, co-occurring TCRs were grouped using DBSCAN, and TCRdist sequence similarity was added for clustering within HLA-allele-positive subsets. Repertoires with fewer than 30,000 or more than 120,000 public chains, plus five repertoires with anomalous nucleotide sharing, were excluded from co-occurrence clustering. TCRdb obtained this table from immuneACCESS and retained in-frame rearrangements with V and J assigned. These tables miss some clones; where compared with another copy, unresolved V genes account for less than half of the shortfall, and the remainder is unexplained. Clone size and the V and J calls come from that table; the DNA yielded D and trimming. The table of this sample itemizes about 130,000 clones. Of the sample, 1.6% falls within the top ten clones.

The chain is made from TRBV19 and TRBJ2-3, and TRBD2 aligns with 9 junction nucleotides. The sequenced sample consisted of PBMCs. The TCR originated in a woman aged 40 to 55 in good health and CMV-seropositive. The DNA sequence is TGTGCCAGTAGTTCCTCGACTAGCGGACGCACAGATACGCAGTATTTT. Protein translation: CASSSSTSGRTDTQYF. The full variable domain, completed from the reference TRBV19 and TRBJ2-3 proteins outside the CDR3, reads DGGITQSPKYLFRKEGQNVTLSCEQNLNHDAMYWYRQDPGQGLRLIYYSQIVNDFQKGDIAEGYSVSREKKESFPLTVTSAQKNPTAFYLCASSSSTSGRTDTQYFGPGTRLTVL.